Following are 10 T cell receptor beta chains from one sample sequenced in a study of blood T cell repertoires in COVID-19. Only in-frame clones appear in the TCRdb table, and some are missing; sequencing was by immunoSEQ multiplex PCR. The repertoire consists of about 380,000 clones, with roughly 91% occurring once and the leading ten covering roughly 1.2%. The sequencing input was PBMCs or T cells enriched from blood (not recorded which). The receptor set was obtained from a woman in her late teens or twenties who had recovered from COVID-19.

V is TRBV7-9 and J is TRBJ1-6; D perhaps matches TRBD1 (6 bases). The CDR3 runs 12 residues. The V gene lost 4 bases and the J gene lost 13 bases, with 11 bases spanning the gap. Per the germline V gene, CDR1 is SEHNR and CDR2 is FQNEAQ (reference sequence). The CDR3 region is CASSWDTGPLHF. The CDR3 DNA is TGTGCCAGCAGCTGGGACACCGGTCCCCTCCACTTT. Full variable domain (missing parts from reference TRBV7-9 and TRBJ1-6): DTGVSQNPRHKITKRGQNVTFRCDPISEHNRLYWYRQTLGQGPEFLTYFQNEAQLEKSRLLSDRFSAERPKGSFSTLEIQRTEQGDSAMYLCASSWDTGPLHFGNGTRLTVT.

The chain uses TRBV6-5 and TRBJ2-3, with 7 bases fitting TRBD2. Unmatched junction bases numbered 9, after V lost 4 bases and J lost 8 bases. Germline CDR1 reads MNHEY; CDR2 reads SVGAGI. This CDR3 has 14 residues. The CDR3 nucleotides are TGTGCCAGCAGTTCTTCCGGGGGGAGTTCTACGCAGTATTTT. Translation: CASSSSGGSSTQYF.

The chain uses TRBV10-3 and TRBJ1-2; 7 bases are a match to TRBD1. Germline CDR1 is ENHRY and CDR2 is SYGVKD. The ends lost 5 bases at V and 4 bases at J; junction bases unmatched: 19. This CDR3 is 18 amino acids long. CDR3 bases: TGTGCCATCAGTAGCCTACAAATGACAGGGAGAAGCGGCTATGGCTACACCTTC. Translation gives CAISSLQMTGRSGYGYTF.

The gene calls are TRBV2 and TRBJ2-7, with TRBD1 matching 8 bases. The CDR3 has 15 residues. In germline, CDR1 is SNHLY, CDR2 FYNNEI. Trimming at V came to 3 bases and at J to 4 bases, leaving 8 bases not matched to a gene. The CDR3, as DNA: TGTGCCAGCAGTGATGGGACAGGTGTTTTTTACGAGCAGTACTTC. Translation gives CASSDGTGVFYEQYF. Based on the CDR3 plus reference TRBV2 and TRBJ2-7, the full variable domain is EPEVTQTPSHQVTQMGQEVILRCVPISNHLYFYWYRQILGQKVEFLVSFYNNEISEKSEIFDDQFSVERPDGSNFTLKIRSTKLEDSAMYFCASSDGTGVFYEQYFGPGTRLTVT.

This sequence joins TRBV4-2 and TRBJ2-3; 9 bases are a match to TRBD2. V lost 0 bases to trimming and J lost 5 bases; unmatched junction nucleotides: 6. There are 16 residues in the CDR3. The germline gives CDR1 LGHNA, CDR2 YNFKEQ. The CDR3 loop is CASSQDRGSGGDTQYF. CDR3 nucleotides: TGTGCCAGCAGCCAAGATCGGGGTAGCGGGGGAGATACGCAGTATTTT.

As concerns this clone: Other DNA sequences of this sample code for an identical CDR3. The chain employs TRBV30 and TRBJ2-7; D not resolved. Germline loops: CDR1 GTSNPN, CDR2 SVGIG (reference sequence). CDR3 size: 12 residues. Trimming cost V 0 bases and J 0 bases, with 3 bases left between them. In nucleotides, the CDR3 is TGTGCCTGGAGTGTCCGCTCCTACGAGCAGTACTTC. It translates to CAWSVRSYEQYF.

Regarding this clone: One junction end disagrees with the germline gene, perhaps due to a read error. V is TRBV4-1 and J is TRBJ2-7; the match to TRBD2 covers 9 bases. The CDR3 totals 17 residues. Per germline, CDR1 MGHRA and CDR2 YSYEKL. CDR3 sequence (DNA): TGCGCCCGCAGCCAGCTCATCGGGGCGGGGGGGCACTACGAGCAGTACTTC. Protein: CARSQLIGAGGHYEQYF.

The chain links TRBV21-1 to TRBJ2-7; TRBD2 is the table's D call, not checked against the DNA. TRBV21-1 is a pseudogene segment. The CDR3 is made up of 17 amino acids. The CDR3 protein is CASSSGEKPTISYEQYF. CDR3 nucleotide sequence: TGTGCCAGCAGTTCCGGGGAGAAACCAACTATCTCCTACGAGCAGTACTTC.

The genes are TRBV19 and TRBJ2-1; 9 positions agree with TRBD1. The CDR3 runs 13 residues. Germline-derived CDR1 and CDR2 are LNHDA and SQIVND (reference sequence). The V segment lost 5 bases and the J segment 7 bases; nucleotides outside the gene matches: 3. CDR3 loop: CASSPDRGNEQFF. As DNA, the CDR3 is TGTGCCAGTAGTCCGGACAGGGGTAATGAGCAGTTCTTC.

This chain joins TRBV10-2 and TRBJ2-1; 12 nucleotides agree with TRBD2. CDR1 is WSHSY, CDR2 SAAADI, per germline. V lost 6 bases and J lost 5; bases outside the gene matches: 5. The CDR3 totals 15 residues. As DNA, the CDR3 is TGCGCCAGCAGCCCACTAGCGGGGGGTGACAATGAGCAGTTCTTC. Translating it yields CASSPLAGGDNEQFF.